Listed here are 32 T cell receptor beta chains from one sample, sequenced in a study of blood T cells in healthy people across ages. The authors ran a second PCR of 7 to 11 cycles using a sample-barcoded 5' primer and a J-beta primer mix. TCRdb processed the 5' RACE reads anew with MiXCR; each CDR3 protein has one entry. This sample carries approximately 1,700,000 distinct CDR3 sequences, about 39% of them seen once, and the ten largest clones take roughly 23%. Sequenced sample: blood. The origin of the receptors is a human donor in good health.

The V call is TRBV7-2, the J call TRBJ1-1; D gene uncertain. Deletions cut 1 base from V and 5 bases from J, with 11 bases between. CDR1 and CDR2 from the germline V gene are SGHTA and FQGNSA. The CDR3 has 14 amino acids. CDR3 residues: CASSLVGVGTEAFF. The CDR3 DNA reads as TGTGCCAGCAGCTTAGTCGGCGTGGGAACTGAAGCTTTCTTT.

This clonotype was counted between two and nine times. The rearrangement uses TRBV7-2 and TRBJ2-1; no firm D call. The CDR3 covers 15 residues. Germline CDR1 reads SGHTA; CDR2 reads FQGNSA. Trimming took off 0 bases at V and 6 bases at J, with 12 bases between the two ends. In nucleotides, the CDR3 is TGTGCCAGCAGCTTAGCGGACCTCCTGAGCAATGAGCAGTTCTTC. Amino acids: CASSLADLLSNEQFF.

V gene TRBV20-1 combines with J gene TRBJ2-7; D is perhaps TRBD1 (6 bases). V was clipped by 6 bases and J by 2 bases, with 14 bases between them. Germline CDR1 is DFQATT and CDR2 is SNEGSKA (reference sequence). The CDR3 has 13 residues. This chain's CDR3 is CSASTGSAYEQYF. The DNA of the CDR3 is TGCAGTGCCAGCACAGGGTCCGCCTACGAGCAGTACTTC.

This clonotype was seen more than once but under ten times. This chain uses TRBV27 with TRBJ2-4; the D gene is possibly TRBD2 (5 bases). The J call may not be correct, given that the DNA end is closer to TRBJ2-7. CDR3 size: 14 residues. Germline V gives CDR1 MNHEY, CDR2 SMNVEV (reference sequence). For the CDR3, the DNA is TGTGCCAGCAGTCCGGTCGGACCGGGGATCGAGCAGTACTTC. Amino acids: CASSPVGPGIEQYF.

The chain joins TRBV5-5 to TRBJ2-6; D gene uncertain. Trimming left V 3 bases short and J 0 bases short, with 7 bases between. CDR1 is SGHKS, CDR2 YYEKEE, per germline (reference sequence). The CDR3 length is 15 residues. In DNA, the CDR3 is TGTGCCAGCAGCTGGGGATACTCTGGGGCCAACGTCCTGACTTTC. Protein product: CASSWGYSGANVLTF.

This clonotype occurred a few times. The chain joins TRBV9 to TRBJ2-5; 7 bases align to TRBD2. The V and J ends lost 0 bases and 0 bases, in that order; junction bases with no gene match: 5. There are 16 residues in the CDR3. Germline values: CDR1 SGDLS, CDR2 YYNGEE. The CDR3 DNA reads TGTGCCAGCAGCGTAGGGCTAGCGGACTACCAAGAGACCCAGTACTTC. It translates to CASSVGLADYQETQYF.

The rearrangement joins TRBV12-3 or TRBV12-4 to TRBJ2-3; D perhaps matches TRBD1 (6 bases). This CDR3 is built from 14 residues. The V gene lost 7 bases and the J gene lost 6 bases, with 17 bases spanning the gap. In DNA form, the CDR3 reads TGTGCCAGCACTAAACAGGGTCAGCGGGATACGCAGTATTTT. This gives the protein CASTKQGQRDTQYF.

This clonotype has a handful of counts. This chain connects TRBV7-9 to TRBJ1-4; D might be TRBD1 (5 bases). Trimming took off 6 bases at V and 7 bases at J, with 12 bases between the two ends. The CDR3 runs to 13 residues. The germline CDR1 and CDR2 sequences are SEHNR and FQNEAQ (reference sequence). The CDR3 sequence is CASRPGGAEKLFF. The CDR3 DNA is TGTGCCAGCAGACCTGGGGGAGCTGAAAAACTGTTTTTT.

The V gene is TRBV25-1, the J gene TRBJ2-7; TRBD2 is a possible D gene (5 bases). V lost 4 bases and J 2 bases, leaving 9 bases between the germline ends. The CDR3 consists of 13 residues. Germline CDR1 MGHDK, CDR2 SYGVNS. In nucleotides, the CDR3 is TGTGCCAGCAGTGGGGAGTGGGCCTACGAGCAGTACTTC. Its protein is CASSGEWAYEQYF.

This CDR3 reads CASSQDAVADEQFF. CDR3 in DNA: TGCGCCAGCAGCCAAGATGCAGTAGCGGATGAGCAGTTCTTC. The rearrangement joins TRBV4-1 to TRBJ2-1; weak D call: TRBD2 (6 bases). CDR3 size: 14 residues. The germline CDR1 and CDR2 sequences are MGHRA and YSYEKL. V was clipped by 0 bases and J by 8 bases, with 11 bases between them.

Regarding this clonotype: A read error may produce the germline difference seen at one junction end. This chain uses TRBV12-3 or TRBV12-4 with TRBJ2-3; D perhaps matches TRBD2 (7 bases). The CDR3 is 12 amino acids. The CDR3 here is CVSTGGPDTQYF. In DNA, the CDR3 is TGTGTCAGCACCGGGGGGCCAGATACGCAGTATTTT.

The gene calls are TRBV7-9 and TRBJ2-3, with 10 bases aligning to TRBD2. The CDR3 spans 16 residues. From germline, CDR1 is SEHNR and CDR2 FQNEAQ (reference sequence). V shed 3 bases and J 4 bases; nucleotides not matched to a gene: 7. CDR3 amino acids: CASSFPERGGPDTQYF. For the CDR3, the DNA is TGTGCCAGCAGCTTCCCGGAGCGGGGGGGCCCAGATACGCAGTATTTT.

A remark on this clonotype: One end of the junction fails to match germline, which may point to a read error. The chain recombines TRBV20-1 with TRBJ2-1; D is ambiguous. There are 13 residues in the CDR3. Germline V gene sequence: CDR1 DFQATT, CDR2 SNEGSKA (reference sequence). The CDR3 is CSDGVTHYNEQCF. CDR3 bases: TGCAGTGATGGGGTCACCCACTACAATGAGCAGTGCTTC.

The gene calls are TRBV13 and TRBJ1-6; D is uncertain. The CDR3 length is 14 residues. The V end lost 4 bases, the J end lost 6 bases, and 10 bases lay between the germline ends. Germline V gene lookup returns CDR1 PRHDT and CDR2 FYEKMQ (reference sequence). The CDR3 nucleotides read TGTGCCAGCAGCTCCGGAGTTATTAATTCACCCCTCCACTTT. It translates to CASSSGVINSPLHF.

This clonotype was counted only a few times. V is TRBV4-1 and J is TRBJ2-7; 10 bases line up with TRBD1. V was pared by 3 bases and J by 3 bases, with 8 bases of the junction left unmatched. The CDR3 is 16 amino acids. Germline V gives CDR1 MGHRA, CDR2 YSYEKL. The CDR3 here is CASSQVGQGENYEQYF. CDR3 nucleotide sequence: TGCGCCAGCAGCCAGGTCGGACAGGGGGAAAACTACGAGCAGTACTTC.

The chain uses TRBV20-1 and TRBJ1-2, with TRBD1 matching over 8 bases. The J segment lost 4 bases and the V segment lost 4 bases, leaving 5 bases of the junction unmatched. The CDR3 spans 13 residues. Germline V gene sequence: CDR1 DFQATT, CDR2 SNEGSKA (reference sequence). The chain's CDR3 is CSAKSDRGYGYTF. The CDR3 DNA is TGCAGTGCTAAATCCGACAGGGGCTATGGCTACACCTTC.

The chain links TRBV11-3 to TRBJ2-5; D remains unclear. There are 13 residues in the CDR3. V lost 6 bases to trimming and J lost 2 bases, with 10 bases between them. Germline CDR1 and CDR2: SGHNT and YENEEA. The CDR3 region has the DNA TGTGCCAGCAGTCCATCGGAGCAAGAGACCCAGTACTTC. This translates into CASSPSEQETQYF.

This clonotype was seen a handful of times. The rearrangement links TRBV20-1 to TRBJ2-5, with 7 bases aligning to TRBD1. With V trimmed by 6 bases and J by 2 bases, 9 bases remained unmatched. CDR1 and CDR2 (germline): DFQATT, SNEGSKA (reference sequence). The CDR3 totals 14 residues. CDR3 in DNA: TGCAGTGCGCCTTGGTTACAGGGGCAAGAGACCCAGTACTTC. Protein product: CSAPWLQGQETQYF.

The chain employs TRBV3-1 and TRBJ1-2; D possibly corresponds to TRBD1 (5 bases). The CDR3 sequence is 13 residues long. Germline CDR1 and CDR2: LGHDT and YNNKEL (reference sequence). The V gene lost 0 bases and the J gene lost 11 bases, with 13 bases spanning the gap. The CDR3: CASSQDRGGVYTF. The CDR3 DNA sequence: TGTGCCAGCAGCCAAGATCGGGGCGGAGTGTACACCTTC.

The chain is built from TRBV12-3 or TRBV12-4 and TRBJ1-1; 7 bases fit TRBD1. V was clipped by 5 bases and J by 11 bases; unmatched bases: 8. CDR3 length: 12 amino acids. This chain's CDR3 is CASSAPGGNAFF. The CDR3 nucleotides read TGTGCCAGCAGTGCCCCAGGGGGGAACGCTTTCTTT.

V is TRBV20-1 and J is TRBJ1-2, with TRBD1 identical over 11 bases. Unmatched junction bases numbered 10, after V lost 3 bases and J lost 7 bases. The germline CDR1 and CDR2 sequences are DFQATT and SNEGSKA (reference sequence). The CDR3 runs to 15 residues. CDR3 sequence: CSAREWTGGDGGYTF. DNA for the CDR3: TGCAGTGCTAGGGAATGGACAGGGGGCGATGGTGGCTACACCTTC.

The chain couples TRBV29-1 to TRBJ2-1; no reliable D call. Germline assignment: CDR1 SQVTM and CDR2 ANQGSEA. The length of the CDR3 is 16 residues. With 1 base removed from V and 4 bases from J, the gap between germline ends came to 17 bases. The CDR3 DNA reads TGCAGCGTTGAAGGACTTGGTACCCCTTCTTACAATGAGCAGTTCTTC. Its translation is CSVEGLGTPSYNEQFF.

This rearrangement joins TRBV20-1 to TRBJ1-2; D remains ambiguous. The CDR3 runs to 12 residues. Germline assignment: CDR1 DFQATT and CDR2 SNEGSKA (reference sequence). Trimming stripped 6 bases from V and 3 bases from J, with 11 bases between. The CDR3 here is CSAKSRDYGYTF. The CDR3 DNA follows: TGCAGTGCCAAGTCTCGGGACTATGGCTACACCTTC.

The CDR3 bases are TGTGCCAGCAGCTTTCCCGGGACAAGTCATGGCTACACCTTC. Translating gives CASSFPGTSHGYTF. The V gene is TRBV7-2, the J gene TRBJ1-2, with a tentative D call TRBD1 (6 bases). Germline V lookup: CDR1 SGHTA, CDR2 FQGNSA. V dropped 3 bases and J dropped 6 bases, with 14 bases sitting between them. This CDR3 contains 14 residues.

This clonotype was found a few times. V and J are TRBV3-1 and TRBJ1-2; 7 bases match TRBD1. The CDR3 covers 15 residues. J was trimmed by 4 bases and V by 0 bases; bases with no gene match: 5. Germline values: CDR1 LGHDT, CDR2 YNNKEL (reference sequence). The CDR3 sequence is CASSQDARGGYGYTF. In nucleotides, the CDR3 is TGTGCCAGCAGCCAAGATGCCAGGGGGGGCTATGGCTACACCTTC.

This rearrangement joins TRBV4-1 to TRBJ2-3, with D possibly TRBD1 on 6 matching bases. Trimming pared 4 bases from V and 8 bases from J, leaving 31 bases between. CDR1 is MGHRA, CDR2 YSYEKL, per germline. The CDR3 spans 19 residues. The CDR3 region has the DNA TGCGCCAGCAGCCCGTTCCCTGGCGGATTGGGGGCGCGGGTAGGTACGCAGTATTTT. Its protein product is CASSPFPGGLGARVGTQYF.

This clonotype turned up a few times. This chain connects TRBV29-1 to TRBJ2-5, with a weak D call TRBD1 (5 bases). Trimming shortened V by 4 bases and J by 0 bases, and 9 bases separated the two germline ends. Per the germline V gene, CDR1 is SQVTM and CDR2 is ANQGSEA. The CDR3 is made up of 13 amino acids. The CDR3 spells CSVGNRYQETQYF. The CDR3 DNA is TGCAGCGTTGGCAACAGGTACCAAGAGACCCAGTACTTC.

This clonotype has a handful of counts. The chain combines TRBV12-3 or TRBV12-4 with TRBJ2-2; 7 nucleotides match TRBD1. J gave up 3 bases and V 5 bases, and 0 bases lay outside the gene matches. The CDR3 is 13 amino acids. The CDR3 region is CASSTGDTGELFF. Written as DNA, the CDR3 is TGTGCCAGCAGTACAGGGGACACCGGGGAGCTGTTTTTT.

The chain has TRBV24-1 and TRBJ2-1, with D tentatively TRBD1 or TRBD2 (5 bases each). Per germline, CDR1 KGHDR and CDR2 SFDVKD. Trimming shortened V by 3 bases and J by 13 bases, and 18 bases separated the two germline ends. This CDR3 region has 14 residues. The CDR3 loop is CATSDANSDGTQFF. CDR3 nucleotide sequence: TGTGCCACCAGTGATGCCAACTCGGACGGGACCCAGTTCTTC.

In this sample, this clonotype turned up once. The chain's CDR3 is CASTGGQGTDTQYF. As DNA, the CDR3 is TGTGCCAGCACCGGGGGACAGGGCACAGATACGCAGTATTTT. The V and J genes are TRBV2 and TRBJ2-3; 8 bases agree with TRBD1. The junction had 4 bases not matched to a gene; V was cut back by 7 bases and J by 1 base. Per the germline V gene, CDR1 is SNHLY and CDR2 is FYNNEI. This CDR3 contains 14 residues.

The chain uses TRBV5-1 and TRBJ2-1, with D maybe TRBD2 (6 bases). Germline V CDR1 and CDR2: SGHRS, YFSETQ. This CDR3 is built from 16 residues. Trimming stripped 4 bases from V and 1 base from J, with 15 bases between. Written as DNA, the CDR3 is TGCGCCAGCAGCACGGGACTTTCACCGTCCTACAATGAGCAGTTCTTC. This encodes CASSTGLSPSYNEQFF.

The sample holds a few counts of this clonotype. The V call is TRBV4-3, the J call TRBJ2-7, with a weak D call TRBD1 (6 bases). Per germline, CDR1 LGHNA and CDR2 YSLEER. Trimming took off 1 base at V and 5 bases at J, with 15 bases between the two ends. The CDR3 is made up of 15 amino acids. As DNA, the CDR3 is TGCGCCAGCAGCCAAGTCCTATTAGGGGGTAACGAGCAGTACTTC. This translates into CASSQVLLGGNEQYF.